The 30 T cell receptor beta chains given below trace back to one sample, sequenced in a study of PD-L1 blockade in urothelial cancer (dated by TCRdb to the late 2010s). The library was built by means of the immunoSEQ multiplex PCR assay. TCRdb provides this immuneACCESS table in a form limited to in-frame rearrangements. Some clones are lacking; in checked studies, under half of them reflect an unresolved V gene, and why the rest are absent is not known. Within this sample are some 79,000 clones, with 82% of them counted one time only. The ten largest account for more than 9% of the sample. This material consisted of PBMCs, taken around atezolizumab (anti-PD-L1) treatment. These receptors all come from a man aged 70 or older with urothelial cancer.

V usage is TRBV2 and J usage is TRBJ1-1; 7 bases align to TRBD1. This CDR3 comprises 14 residues. V dropped 6 bases and J dropped 0; count of bases not matched to a gene: 4. In germline, CDR1 is SNHLY, CDR2 FYNNEI. The CDR3 loop reads CASRDRLMNTEAFF. The CDR3 DNA sequence: TGTGCCAGCAGGGACAGGTTGATGAACACTGAAGCTTTCTTT.

The chain carries TRBV7-2 and TRBJ2-3, with 13 nucleotides matching TRBD2. V lost 2 bases and J lost 8; bases outside the gene matches: 1. The CDR3 runs to 14 residues. The germline gives CDR1 SGHTA, CDR2 FQGNSA. For the CDR3, the DNA is TGTGCCAGCAGCTTAACTAGCGGGAGGGGTACGCAGTATTTT. Protein: CASSLTSGRGTQYF. The variable domain in full, with the rest retrieved from reference TRBV7-2 and TRBJ2-3, is GAGVSQSPSNKVTEKGKDVELRCDPISGHTALYWYRQSLGQGLEFLIYFQGNSAPDKSGLPSDRFSAERTGGSVSTLTIQRTQQEDSAVYLCASSLTSGRGTQYFGPGTRLTVL.

J is TRBJ1-2 and V is TRBV2; 12 nucleotides agree with TRBD1. Unmatched junction bases numbered 3, after V lost 3 bases and J lost 7 bases. This CDR3 is built from 14 residues. CDR1 is SNHLY and CDR2 is FYNNEI in the germline V gene. Written as DNA, the CDR3 is TGTGCCAGCAGTGAGGGGGACAGGGGGCCTGGCTACACCTTC. Amino acids: CASSEGDRGPGYTF.

The chain employs TRBV18 and TRBJ1-4; 7 bases match TRBD1. The CDR3 has 14 residues. Germline V lookup: CDR1 KGHSH, CDR2 LQKENI. The ends lost 3 bases at V and 4 bases at J; junction bases unmatched: 2. The CDR3 DNA follows: TGTGCCAGCTCACCGGGACAGAATAATGAAAAACTGTTTTTT. This codes for CASSPGQNNEKLFF. The whole variable domain, remainder taken from reference TRBV18 and TRBJ1-4, is NAGVMQNPRHLVRRRGQEARLRCSPMKGHSHVYWYRQLPEEGLKFMVYLQKENIIDESGMPKERFSAEFPKEGPSILRIQQVVRGDSAAYFCASSPGQNNEKLFFGSGTQLSVL.

The chain is built from TRBV30 and TRBJ2-7, with D perhaps TRBD2 (5 bases). This CDR3 has 15 amino acids. V was shortened by 2 bases and J by 2 bases, with 16 bases between the two germline ends. Germline values: CDR1 GTSNPN, CDR2 SVGIG (reference sequence). The CDR3 DNA follows: TGTGCCTGGAGTAAGCCTAGAGGGAGTACCTACGAGCAGTACTTC. Translating gives CAWSKPRGSTYEQYF.

The V gene is TRBV10-1, the J gene TRBJ2-3; the D gene is possibly TRBD1 (6 bases). The CDR3 has 16 residues. V was cut by 4 bases and J by 2 bases, with 16 bases left in between. The germline V gene encodes CDR1 WNHNN and CDR2 SYGVQD (reference sequence). The CDR3 DNA is TGCGCCAGCAGTGGGAAACAGGGTCTCTCCACAGATACGCAGTATTTT. It translates to CASSGKQGLSTDTQYF.

For the CDR3, the DNA is TGTGCCAGCAGTTACAGGGGGCGTAATCAGCCCCAGCATTTT. It encodes CASSYRGRNQPQHF. This sequence joins TRBV6-5 and TRBJ1-5; 7 bases map to TRBD1. CDR1 and CDR2 (germline): MNHEY, SVGAGI. Losses at the gene ends were 2 bases for V and 4 bases for J; bases not matched to a gene: 2. The CDR3 loop spans 14 amino acids.

V is TRBV19 and J is TRBJ1-5; D perhaps matches TRBD1 (5 bases). The CDR3 loop spans 14 amino acids. V dropped 9 bases and J dropped 5 bases, with 17 bases sitting between them. CDR1 is LNHDA and CDR2 is SQIVND in the germline V gene (reference sequence). CDR3 residues: CASLREWGDQPQHF. CDR3 sequence (DNA): TGTGCCAGCCTAAGGGAATGGGGCGATCAGCCCCAGCATTTT.

This chain joins TRBV9 and TRBJ1-3, with D unresolved. From germline, CDR1 is SGDLS and CDR2 YYNGEE. The CDR3 has 15 residues. V was pared by 0 bases and J by 0 bases, with 7 bases between. This CDR3 reads CASSVGGNSGNTIYF. CDR3 sequence (DNA): TGTGCCAGCAGCGTAGGAGGGAACTCTGGAAACACCATATATTTT.

CDR3 coding DNA: TGTGCCAGCAGCCCCTCGTCAGGAAGCAGCTATGGCTACACCTTC. This encodes CASSPSSGSSYGYTF. J is TRBJ1-2 and V is TRBV7-6; no clear D. The V gene lost 5 bases and the J gene lost 4 bases, with 17 bases spanning the gap. The CDR3 covers 15 residues. CDR1 is SGHVS, CDR2 FNYEAQ, per germline.

The chain recombines TRBV7-3 with TRBJ2-7, with 9 positions matching TRBD1. This CDR3 is 13 amino acids long. Germline CDR1 and CDR2: SGHTA and FQGTGA. The junction had 2 bases not matched to a gene; V was cut back by 5 bases and J by 3 bases. CDR3 sequence reads: CASSPGQGYEQYF. For the CDR3, the DNA is TGTGCCAGCAGCCCGGGACAGGGCTACGAGCAGTACTTC.

This chain joins TRBV2 and TRBJ2-2; no firm D call. The CDR3 has 14 residues. V was cut by 4 bases and J by 4 bases, with 10 bases left in between. Germline-derived CDR1 and CDR2 are SNHLY and FYNNEI. CDR3 DNA: TGTGCCAGCAGTGCTTTGGAGAGCACCGGGGAGCTGTTTTTT. It encodes CASSALESTGELFF.

The chain uses TRBV6-1 and TRBJ1-2; no definite D call. The CDR3 sequence is 16 residues long. V lost 1 base to trimming and J lost 5 bases, with 17 bases between them. Germline values: CDR1 MNHNS, CDR2 SASEGT. Here the CDR3 reads CASSEGWAGGSYGYTF. Here the CDR3 DNA reads TGTGCCAGCAGTGAAGGGTGGGCCGGCGGGAGTTATGGCTACACCTTC.

J is TRBJ2-3 and V is TRBV6-1, with a weak D call TRBD2 (6 bases). Germline CDR1 MNHNS, CDR2 SASEGT. The CDR3 is 15 amino acids. Trimming took off 4 bases at V and 2 bases at J, with 13 bases between the two ends. The CDR3 DNA follows: TGTGCCAGCAGTGCGACTAGTGTAGACACAGATACGCAGTATTTT. Translation: CASSATSVDTDTQYF.

The rearrangement joins TRBV7-8 to TRBJ1-4; 9 bases are a match to TRBD1. Trimming at V came to 9 bases and at J to 4 bases, leaving 3 bases not matched to a gene. Germline assignment: CDR1 SGHVS and CDR2 FQNEAQ. The CDR3 covers 13 residues. The CDR3 reads CASRDRVNEKLFF. CDR3 coding DNA: TGTGCCAGTAGGGACAGGGTTAATGAAAAACTGTTTTTT.

J is TRBJ1-5 and V is TRBV5-5; D not resolved. The CDR3 covers 15 residues. CDR1 is SGHKS and CDR2 is YYEKEE in the germline V gene (reference sequence). V was trimmed by 1 base and J by 3 bases, leaving 11 bases between them. For the CDR3, the DNA is TGTGCCAGCAGCTTGACCGGCGGCCTCAATCAGCCCCAGCATTTT. This gives the protein CASSLTGGLNQPQHF.

The V call is TRBV11-1, the J call TRBJ2-5; 7 bases fit TRBD2. The ends lost 5 bases at V and 3 bases at J; junction bases unmatched: 9. Germline loops: CDR1 SGHAT, CDR2 FQDESV (reference sequence). This CDR3 is 15 amino acids long. In DNA, the CDR3 is TGTGCCAGCAGCGAAAATCAGGCGGGGGAAGAGACCCAGTACTTC. This sequence encodes CASSENQAGEETQYF.

The chain couples TRBV5-1 to TRBJ2-7, with 10 bases fitting TRBD1. The J segment lost 1 base and the V segment lost 2 bases, leaving 9 bases of the junction unmatched. Germline V gives CDR1 SGHRS, CDR2 YFSETQ. The CDR3 is 17 residues long. The CDR3 DNA reads as TGCGCCAGCAGCTTTCGGGGACAGGGGTTTGAGTCCTACGAGCAGTACTTC. It translates to CASSFRGQGFESYEQYF.

This rearrangement joins TRBV19 to TRBJ1-4, with D unresolved. Trimming removed 3 bases at V and 4 bases at J, with 15 bases between. The germline CDR1 and CDR2 sequences are LNHDA and SQIVND (reference sequence). This CDR3 has 16 amino acids. The CDR3 protein is CASSISGVSYNEKLFF. CDR3 DNA: TGTGCCAGTAGTATCTCGGGAGTCTCATATAATGAAAAACTGTTTTTT.

The chain uses TRBV15 and TRBJ2-7; 7 nucleotides agree with TRBD1. CDR1 is LNHNV and CDR2 is YYDKDF in the germline V gene (reference sequence). V trimming: 7 bases; J trimming: 1 base; junction bases outside the gene matches: 10. The CDR3 length is 15 residues. CDR3 DNA: TGTGCCACCACTGCAGGGGGAATCACATCCTACGAGCAGTACTTC. It encodes CATTAGGITSYEQYF.

This clone is a singleton in its sample. The chain couples TRBV7-8 to TRBJ2-1, with 13 nucleotides matching TRBD2. Germline V gene sequence: CDR1 SGHVS, CDR2 FQNEAQ. This CDR3 is built from 13 residues. V lost 11 bases, J lost 5 bases, and 3 bases stayed unmatched. The CDR3 loop is CAGGLAGNNEQFF. For the CDR3, the DNA is TGTGCCGGGGGACTAGCGGGAAACAATGAGCAGTTCTTC.

The V gene is TRBV9, the J gene TRBJ2-3, with TRBD2 matching 11 bases. The ends lost 3 bases at V and 6 bases at J; junction bases unmatched: 3. CDR1 is SGDLS and CDR2 is YYNGEE in the germline V gene. This CDR3 contains 14 residues. CDR3 sequence reads: CASSDSGGDDTQYF. The CDR3, as DNA: TGTGCCAGCAGCGATAGCGGGGGGGACGATACGCAGTATTTT.

This sequence joins TRBV10-1 and TRBJ2-3; perhaps TRBD2 as D (6 bases). Trimming pared 3 bases from V and 2 bases from J, leaving 12 bases between. Germline V CDR1 and CDR2: WNHNN, SYGVQD (reference sequence). This CDR3 has 15 residues. CDR3 sequence: CASSDAGPPTDTQYF. In nucleotides, the CDR3 is TGCGCCAGCAGTGATGCGGGGCCACCCACAGATACGCAGTATTTT.

The chain combines TRBV13 with TRBJ2-1, with TRBD2 matching 9 bases. The V gene end was trimmed by 4 bases and the J gene end by 5 bases; junction bases not matched to a gene: 12. This CDR3 contains 17 residues. Germline assignment: CDR1 PRHDT and CDR2 FYEKMQ (reference sequence). Here the CDR3 reads CASSSQTGTSPHNEQFF. CDR3 nucleotides: TGTGCCAGCAGCTCACAAACCGGGACTAGCCCCCACAATGAGCAGTTCTTC. The full variable domain, in which reference TRBV13 and TRBJ2-1 provide the parts outside the CDR3, is AAGVIQSPRHLIKEKRETATLKCYPIPRHDTVYWYQQGPGQDPQFLISFYEKMQSDKGSIPDRFSAQQFSDYHSELNMSSLELGDSALYFCASSSQTGTSPHNEQFFGPGTRLTVL.

V is TRBV7-9 and J is TRBJ2-7; D might be TRBD1 (6 bases). Per the germline V gene, CDR1 is SEHNR and CDR2 is FQNEAQ (reference sequence). Between the trimmed V and J ends, which lost 0 bases and 3 bases, there was a span of 9 bases. This CDR3 contains 14 residues. The chain's CDR3 is CASSLAGARYEQYF. The CDR3 DNA reads TGTGCCAGCAGCTTAGCGGGGGCCCGCTACGAGCAGTACTTC.

The chain carries TRBV10-3 and TRBJ2-7; TRBD2 aligns across 8 bases. This CDR3 region has 11 residues. V trimming: 9 bases; J trimming: 9 bases; junction bases outside the gene matches: 7. Germline values: CDR1 ENHRY, CDR2 SYGVKD. Here the CDR3 reads CAIGGGRGQYF. The CDR3 DNA sequence: TGTGCCATTGGCGGGGGGAGGGGGCAGTACTTC.

The chain uses TRBV2 and TRBJ2-1, with 7 bases identical to TRBD1. V dropped 8 bases and J dropped 15; count of bases not matched to a gene: 16. Germline V gives CDR1 SNHLY, CDR2 FYNNEI. The CDR3 loop spans 13 amino acids. The chain's CDR3 is CASSLTPQGDRFF. Written as DNA, the CDR3 is TGTGCCAGCTCCTTAACCCCGCAGGGGGATCGGTTCTTC.

The sample holds a few counts of this clone. The chain carries TRBV19 and TRBJ2-2; 12 bases align to TRBD2. The CDR3 totals 14 residues. Germline loops: CDR1 LNHDA, CDR2 SQIVND (reference sequence). Trimming took 7 bases from V and 7 from J; bases not matched to a gene: 4. The CDR3 DNA follows: TGTGCCAGTAAGACTAGCGGGGGTGGCGGGGAGCTGTTTTTT. Its protein product is CASKTSGGGGELFF.

This clone was picked up many times. The rearrangement joins TRBV18 to TRBJ1-6, with D unresolved. Germline lookup yields CDR1 KGHSH and CDR2 LQKENI. Trimming cost V 3 bases and J 6 bases, with 3 bases left between them. The CDR3 runs to 12 residues. The CDR3: CASSPSNSPLHF. In DNA, the CDR3 is TGTGCCAGCTCACCCAGTAATTCACCCCTCCACTTT.

The chain links TRBV7-9 to TRBJ1-4, with 9 bases matching TRBD1. The germline gives CDR1 SEHNR, CDR2 FQNEAQ (reference sequence). This CDR3 region has 15 residues. The ends lost 1 base at V and 6 bases at J; junction bases unmatched: 3. CDR3 sequence: CASSLGGTGYEKLFF. CDR3 bases: TGTGCCAGCAGCTTAGGAGGGACAGGGTATGAAAAACTGTTTTTT.